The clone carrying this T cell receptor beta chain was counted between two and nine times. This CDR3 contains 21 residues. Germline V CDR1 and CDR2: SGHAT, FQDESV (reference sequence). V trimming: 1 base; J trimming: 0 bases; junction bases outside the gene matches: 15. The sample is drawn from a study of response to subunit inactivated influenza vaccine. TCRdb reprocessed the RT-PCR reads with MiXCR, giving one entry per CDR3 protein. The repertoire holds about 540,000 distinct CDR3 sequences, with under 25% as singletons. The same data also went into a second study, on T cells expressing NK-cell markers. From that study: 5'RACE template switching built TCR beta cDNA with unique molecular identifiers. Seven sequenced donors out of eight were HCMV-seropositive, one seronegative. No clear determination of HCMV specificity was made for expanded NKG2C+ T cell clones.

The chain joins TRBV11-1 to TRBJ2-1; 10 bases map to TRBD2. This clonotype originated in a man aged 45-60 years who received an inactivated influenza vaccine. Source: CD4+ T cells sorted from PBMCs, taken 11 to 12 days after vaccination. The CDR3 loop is CASSLGRTGLRLAGSYNEQFF. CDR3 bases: TGTGCCAGCAGCTTAGGCCGCACGGGCCTTCGACTAGCGGGCTCCTACAATGAGCAGTTCTTC.